The 18 T cell receptor beta chains given below trace back to one sample, sequenced in a study of regulatory T cells in long-lasting Graves disease. Through Arm-PCR of CDR3 regions and iRepertoire HTBI primers, TCR beta libraries were built. In TCRdb, the multiplex PCR reads were re-called with MiXCR into one record per CDR3 protein. The sample holds some 280,000 distinct CDR3 sequences, 20% to 25% seen once. The sample's time point: persistent/refractory GD, antithyroid drugs over 5 years with positive TRAb. Construction of the TCR library relied on RNA isolated from PBMCs. The sequencing used peripheral blood mononuclear cells (PBMCs), collected when the disease was refractory, from a patient treated with antithyroid drugs. Receptors were obtained from a female donor with Graves disease.

The chain uses TRBV15 and TRBJ2-1; maybe TRBD2 (6 bases). The CDR3 is 13 residues long. Trimming shortened V by 5 bases and J by 7 bases, and 12 bases separated the two germline ends. Germline-derived CDR1 and CDR2 are LNHNV and YYDKDF (reference sequence). CDR3: CATSRENKNEQFF. The CDR3 nucleotides read TGTGCCACCAGCCGGGAGAACAAAAATGAGCAGTTCTTC.

This clonotype came up many times. This sequence joins TRBV7-2 and TRBJ2-2; D may be TRBD2 (6 bases). The CDR3 is 15 amino acids. The V gene lost 5 bases and the J gene lost 2 bases, with 12 bases spanning the gap. Per the germline V gene, CDR1 is SGHTA and CDR2 is FQGNSA. CDR3 nucleotides: TGTGCCAGCAGCCGGGACTTCCCCAACACCGGGGAGCTGTTTTTT. Protein: CASSRDFPNTGELFF.

The V call is TRBV20-1, the J call TRBJ2-7; possibly TRBD2 for D (5 bases). CDR1 DFQATT and CDR2 SNEGSKA come from the germline V gene (reference sequence). This CDR3 region has 11 residues. The V end lost 6 bases, the J end lost 2 bases, and 8 bases lay between the germline ends. CDR3 sequence: CSAEGAYEQYF. CDR3 in DNA: TGCAGTGCAGAGGGTGCCTACGAGCAGTACTTC.

This clonotype has only a few counts. The J gene is TRBJ1-4, the V gene TRBV3-1; no clear D. The V end lost 4 bases, the J end lost 0 bases, and 15 bases lay between the germline ends. Germline lookup yields CDR1 LGHDT and CDR2 YNNKEL (reference sequence). This CDR3 region has 17 residues. CDR3 residues: CASSPKLDFTTNEKLFF. CDR3 coding DNA: TGTGCCAGCAGCCCGAAGCTGGACTTTACAACTAATGAAAAACTGTTTTTT.

The V call is TRBV28, the J call TRBJ2-1; 10 bases are a match to TRBD2. J lost 3 bases, V lost 5 bases, and 4 bases had no gene match. This CDR3 has 15 amino acids. From germline, CDR1 is MDHEN and CDR2 SYDVKM. CDR3 coding DNA: TGTGCCAGCAGTCAGCGGGAGGGGTTCTACAATGAGCAGTTCTTC. This codes for CASSQREGFYNEQFF.

About this clonotype: Germline and junction disagree at one end, which may indicate a read error. This chain joins TRBV11-2 and TRBJ1-2; 8 bases fit TRBD1. The CDR3 is 15 residues long. In germline, CDR1 is SGHAT, CDR2 FQNNGV. CDR3 amino acids: CASTLNQGAGLGYTF. DNA of the CDR3: TGTGCCAGCACCTTAAACCAGGGGGCCGGGCTTGGCTACACCTTC.

This clonotype was counted between two and nine times. The V gene is TRBV5-1, the J gene TRBJ1-1; no clear D gene. Trimming removed 9 bases from V and 6 bases from J, with 21 bases in between. The CDR3 covers 14 residues. The germline V gene encodes CDR1 SGHRS and CDR2 YFSETQ. The CDR3 nucleotides are TGCGCCACCCAGATTACACCCTTAAGCGCTGAAGCTTTCTTT. Protein sequence: CATQITPLSAEAFF.

This clonotype was detected many times. The chain links TRBV20-1 to TRBJ2-7; TRBD1 matches at 7 bases. This CDR3 comprises 13 residues. V gave up 1 base and J gave up 2 bases; unmatched junction bases: 2. Germline V lookup: CDR1 DFQATT, CDR2 SNEGSKA (reference sequence). CDR3 residues: CSARGQGPYEQYF. The CDR3 DNA reads as TGCAGTGCTAGAGGACAGGGACCCTACGAGCAGTACTTC.

The sample holds a few counts of this clonotype. This sequence may be a read error, since a much larger clone differs from it by one base. This chain uses TRBV7-3 with TRBJ1-1; D is uncertain. Trimming pared 1 base from V and 1 base from J, leaving 4 bases between. CDR3 length: 13 residues. The germline CDR1 and CDR2 sequences are SGHTA and FQGTGA. The DNA for the CDR3 is TGTGCCAGCAGCTTAAAACAGAACACTGAAGCTTTCTTT. Translation: CASSLKQNTEAFF.

Concerning this clonotype: This may arise from a read error, as a much more abundant clone is one base away. This sequence joins TRBV28 and TRBJ1-5; D gene ambiguous. CDR3 length: 16 amino acids. Germline assignment: CDR1 MDHEN and CDR2 SYDVKM. Trimming removed 2 bases at V and 2 bases at J, with 13 bases between. The CDR3 nucleotides read TGTGCCAGCAGTTTAGTTATAAATCTGCGCAATCAGCCCCAGCATTTT. Translating it yields CASSLVINLRNQPQHF.

This clonotype was found many times. V is TRBV6-9 and J is TRBJ2-7, with D perhaps matching TRBD1 (5 bases). There are 18 residues in the CDR3. V dropped 3 bases and J dropped 4 bases, with 25 bases sitting between them. Germline CDR1 is MNHGY and CDR2 is SVAAGI. The CDR3, as DNA: TGTGCCAGCAGTTACAGAGAAGGGCCAGGGATCGTAGGTTACGAGCAGTACTTC. It encodes CASSYREGPGIVGYEQYF.

The chain couples TRBV5-6 to TRBJ1-2; the match to TRBD1 covers 9 bases. The CDR3 has 16 residues. J lost 4 bases, V lost 4 bases, and 11 bases had no gene match. Germline values: CDR1 SGHDT, CDR2 YYEEEE. The CDR3 sequence is CASSRKPGQGGYGYTF. The DNA for the CDR3 is TGTGCCAGCAGCCGGAAGCCGGGACAGGGCGGCTATGGCTACACCTTC.

The chain uses TRBV12-3 or TRBV12-4 and TRBJ1-1; no clear D. The V gene lost 5 bases and the J gene lost 1 base, with 8 bases spanning the gap. This CDR3 comprises 13 residues. The CDR3, as DNA: TGTGCCAGCAGTGGCTGGGGGAACACTGAAGCTTTCTTT. Amino acid sequence: CASSGWGNTEAFF.

This clonotype appeared many times. This chain connects TRBV6-2 or TRBV6-3 to TRBJ1-2, with D possibly TRBD1 on 5 matching bases. Trimming removed 6 bases from V and 5 bases from J, with 10 bases in between. This CDR3 region has 12 residues. CDR1 is MNHEY and CDR2 is SVGEGT in the germline V gene. CDR3 DNA sequence: TGTGCCAGCAGCGACAGTATGTATGGCTACACCTTC. This gives the protein CASSDSMYGYTF.

This clonotype was seen many times. V usage is TRBV11-2 and J usage is TRBJ1-5; a weak D match, TRBD1 (5 bases). V lost 2 bases to trimming and J lost 4 bases, with 12 bases between them. Germline-derived CDR1 and CDR2 are SGHAT and FQNNGV. CDR3 size: 15 residues. This CDR3 is CASSLSGTENQPQHF. For the CDR3, the DNA is TGTGCCAGCAGCTTATCAGGGACGGAAAATCAGCCCCAGCATTTT.

This clonotype was recorded at least ten times. The V and J genes are TRBV28 and TRBJ2-4; 8 positions agree with TRBD1. The CDR3 extends over 16 amino acids. Germline V gives CDR1 MDHEN, CDR2 SYDVKM. The junction had 15 bases not matched to a gene; V was cut back by 6 bases and J by 8 bases. CDR3: CASSSPGQGAFDIQYF. The CDR3 nucleotides are TGTGCCAGCAGCTCACCCGGCCAGGGGGCTTTTGACATTCAGTACTTC.

This clonotype was observed at least ten times. The V and J genes are TRBV2 and TRBJ2-4; 8 positions agree with TRBD1. The junction had 10 bases not matched to a gene; V was cut back by 7 bases and J by 8 bases. Germline assignment: CDR1 SNHLY and CDR2 FYNNEI. CDR3 length: 14 amino acids. The CDR3 region is CASNLQGAVDIQYF. The DNA of the CDR3 is TGTGCCAGCAACCTCCAGGGGGCGGTAGACATTCAGTACTTC. Filled out from reference TRBV2 and TRBJ2-4, the complete variable domain reads EPEVTQTPSHQVTQMGQEVILRCVPISNHLYFYWYRQILGQKVEFLVSFYNNEISEKSEIFDDQFSVERPDGSNFTLKIRSTKLEDSAMYFCASNLQGAVDIQYFGAGTRLSVL.

This clonotype was detected ten times or more. The chain uses TRBV15 and TRBJ2-5, with TRBD2 as a possible D gene (5 bases). The CDR3 is 13 amino acids. Germline lookup yields CDR1 LNHNV and CDR2 YYDKDF (reference sequence). V lost 7 bases and J 4 bases, leaving 13 bases between the germline ends. CDR3 nucleotide sequence: TGTGCCACCAAGGGCGAGAGGGTAGAGACCCAGTACTTC. Encoded protein: CATKGERVETQYF.